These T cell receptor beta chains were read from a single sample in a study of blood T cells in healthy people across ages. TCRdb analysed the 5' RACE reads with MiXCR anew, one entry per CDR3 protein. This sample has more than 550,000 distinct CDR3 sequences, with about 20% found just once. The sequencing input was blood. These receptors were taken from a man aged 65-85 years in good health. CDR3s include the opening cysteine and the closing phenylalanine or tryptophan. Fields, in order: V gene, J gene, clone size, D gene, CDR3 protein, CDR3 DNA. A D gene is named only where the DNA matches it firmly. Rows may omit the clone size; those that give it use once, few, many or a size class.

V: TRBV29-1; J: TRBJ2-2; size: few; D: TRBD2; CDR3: CSVPGLAPDTGELFF; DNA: TGCAGCGTTCCCGGACTAGCCCCCGATACCGGGGAGCTGTTTTTT
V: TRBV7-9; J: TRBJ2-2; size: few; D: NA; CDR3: CASSFFGKDTGELFF; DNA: TGTGCCAGCAGCTTTTTTGGGAAGGACACCGGGGAGCTGTTTTTT
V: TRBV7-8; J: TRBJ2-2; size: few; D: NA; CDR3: CASSLSRVNTGELFF; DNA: TGTGCCAGCAGCTTATCCAGGGTGAACACCGGGGAGCTGTTTTTT
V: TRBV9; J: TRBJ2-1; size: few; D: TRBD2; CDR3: CASSPLAGVLIDNEQFF; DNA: TGTGCCAGCAGCCCACTAGCGGGAGTTCTAATCGACAATGAGCAGTTCTTC
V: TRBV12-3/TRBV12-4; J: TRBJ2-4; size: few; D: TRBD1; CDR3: CASRRTGLKNIQYF; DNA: TGTGCCAGCAGACGGACAGGGTTAAAAAACATTCAGTACTTC
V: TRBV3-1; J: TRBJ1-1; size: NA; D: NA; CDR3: CASSQDGTRRKAFF; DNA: TGTGCCAGCAGCCAAGATGGAACGAGGAGGAAGGCTTTCTTT
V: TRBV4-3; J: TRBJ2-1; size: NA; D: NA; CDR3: CASSRFRASYNEQLF; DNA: TGCGCCAGCAGCCGGTTCAGGGCCTCCTACAATGAGCAGCTCTTC
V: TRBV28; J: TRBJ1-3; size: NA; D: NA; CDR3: CASSYGWGFSGNTIYF; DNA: TGTGCCAGCAGTTATGGGTGGGGGTTCTCTGGAAACACCATATATTTT
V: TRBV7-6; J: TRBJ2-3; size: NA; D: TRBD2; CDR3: CASSPNLLAGGPDTQYF; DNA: TGTGCCAGCAGCCCGAACCTACTAGCGGGGGGTCCAGATACGCAGTATTTT
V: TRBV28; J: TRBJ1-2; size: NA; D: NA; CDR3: CASSPKRDGAFGTF; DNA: TGTGCCAGCAGTCCAAAACGGGACGGGGCTTTTGGGACCTTC
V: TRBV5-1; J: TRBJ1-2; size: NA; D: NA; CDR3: CASSRNAGLTHGYTF; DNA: TGCGCCAGCAGCCGTAACGCGGGACTCACTCATGGCTACACCTTC
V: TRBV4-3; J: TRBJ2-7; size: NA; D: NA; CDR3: CASSQDKAGYYEQYF; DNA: TGCGCCAGCAGCCAAGATAAGGCAGGGTACTACGAGCAGTACTTC
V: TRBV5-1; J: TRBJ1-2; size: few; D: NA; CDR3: CASSSGTTPYGYTF; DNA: TGCGCCAGCAGCAGCGGGACAACTCCCTATGGCTACACCTTC
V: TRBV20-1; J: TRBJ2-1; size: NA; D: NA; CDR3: CSAPKQARNEQFF; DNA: TGCAGTGCTCCAAAACAGGCTAGGAATGAGCAGTTCTTC
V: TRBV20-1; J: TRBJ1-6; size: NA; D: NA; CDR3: CSARGDQATPLHF; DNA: TGCAGTGCTAGGGGAGACCAAGCAACCCCCCTCCACTTT
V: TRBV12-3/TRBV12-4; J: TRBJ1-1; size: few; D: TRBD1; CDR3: CASSLGGTGGTEAFF; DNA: TGTGCCAGCAGTTTAGGTGGGACAGGGGGCACTGAAGCTTTCTTT
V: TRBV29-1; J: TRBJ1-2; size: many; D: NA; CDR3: CSVYHGVGGYTF; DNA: TGCAGCGTCTACCATGGGGTCGGTGGCTACACCTTC
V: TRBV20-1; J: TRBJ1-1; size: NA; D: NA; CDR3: CSISGGTEAFF; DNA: TGCAGTATATCCGGGGGCACTGAAGCTTTCTTT
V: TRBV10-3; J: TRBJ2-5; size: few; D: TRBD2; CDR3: CAISEPGGPDLETQYF; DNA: TGTGCCATCAGTGAGCCGGGGGGGCCCGATTTAGAGACCCAGTACTTC
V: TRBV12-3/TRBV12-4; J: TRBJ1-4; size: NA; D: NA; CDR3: CASSLGRSEKLFF; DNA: TGTGCCAGCAGTTTGGGACGCTCAGAAAAACTGTTTTTT
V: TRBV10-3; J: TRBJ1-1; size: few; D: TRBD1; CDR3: CATRTGMNTEAFF; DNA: TGTGCCACAAGGACAGGCATGAACACTGAAGCTTTCTTT
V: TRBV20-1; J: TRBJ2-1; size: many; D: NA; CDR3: CSARVQEWEQFF; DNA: TGCAGTGCTAGAGTACAGGAATGGGAGCAGTTCTTC
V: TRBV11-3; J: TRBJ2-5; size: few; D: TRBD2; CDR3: CASRRTSGQETQYF; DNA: TGTGCCAGCAGGCGGACTAGCGGGCAAGAGACCCAGTACTTC
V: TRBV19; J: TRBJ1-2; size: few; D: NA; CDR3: CASKQTNYGYTF; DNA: TGTGCCAGTAAACAGACTAACTATGGCTACACCTTC
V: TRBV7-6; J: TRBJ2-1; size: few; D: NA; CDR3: CASSLMGVALNEQFF; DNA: TGTGCCAGCAGCCTCATGGGGGTGGCTCTTAATGAGCAGTTCTTC
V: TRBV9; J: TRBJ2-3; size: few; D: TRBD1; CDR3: CASSARDRGTDTQYF; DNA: TGTGCCAGCAGCGCACGGGACAGAGGCACAGATACGCAGTATTTT
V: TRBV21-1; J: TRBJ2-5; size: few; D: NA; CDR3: CASSKETSTQYF; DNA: TGTGCCAGCAGCAAAGAAACTTCGACCCAGTACTTC
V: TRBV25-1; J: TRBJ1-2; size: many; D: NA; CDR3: CASSELWEGYGYTF; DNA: TGTGCCAGCAGTGAATTGTGGGAGGGGTATGGCTACACCTTC
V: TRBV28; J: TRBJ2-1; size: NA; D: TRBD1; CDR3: CASVRDRAHNEQFF; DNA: TGTGCCAGCGTCCGGGACAGGGCACACAATGAGCAGTTCTTC